Included here is one TCR beta chain sequence, with context. This specimen belongs to a study of blood T cell repertoires in COVID-19. The germline V gene has CDR1 SGDLS and CDR2 YYNGEE. CDR3 length: 15 residues. The V segment lost 2 bases and the J segment 2 bases; nucleotides outside the gene matches: 5. Original processing notes: Reference gene primers were amplified, and this amplification served to estimate nucleated cell counts. Method: immunoSEQ multiplex PCR; TCRdb's copy keeps in-frame clones and lacks some. V and J calls and clone size are given by that table; D and trimming were obtained from the DNA. The table includes roughly 250,000 clones, 70% to 90% detected once.

Sequencing was done on a sample of peripheral blood. The chain joins TRBV9 to TRBJ2-7; 9 nucleotides agree with TRBD2. The sequence came from a woman in her thirties or forties who had recovered from COVID-19. CDR3 amino acids: CASSVGAGGTYEQYF. CDR3 coding DNA: TGTGCCAGCAGCGTGGGAGCGGGAGGCACCTACGAGCAGTACTTC.